These 21 T cell receptor beta chains were sequenced from one sample in a study of blood T cell repertoires in COVID-19. Assay used: immunoSEQ multiplex PCR; TCRdb lists only in-frame clones, some missing. The sample includes about 260,000 clones, about 90% seen only once; the top ten take 10%. Sequenced: peripheral blood. The receptors were gathered from an older woman with COVID-19, enrolled during active disease.

The chain couples TRBV3-1 (or the pseudogene TRBV3-2) to TRBJ2-7; 8 bases match TRBD2. V was clipped by 4 bases and J by 0 bases; unmatched bases: 5. The CDR3 consists of 15 residues. Per the germline V gene, CDR1 is LGHDT and CDR2 is YNNKEL (reference sequence). The CDR3 protein is CASSLAGTSSYEQYF. The DNA of the CDR3 is TGTGCCAGCAGCCTGGCCGGGACTAGCTCCTACGAGCAGTACTTC.

V is TRBV7-2 and J is TRBJ1-6; weak D call: TRBD1 (6 bases). The V gene's germline CDR1 is SGHTA and CDR2 FQGNSA. Trimming removed 1 base at V and 0 bases at J, with 10 bases between. CDR3 length equals 17 residues. This CDR3 is CASSLVGTYSYNSPLHF. Written as DNA, the CDR3 is TGTGCCAGCAGCTTAGTTGGGACATACTCCTATAATTCACCCCTCCACTTT. Combining the CDR3 with reference TRBV7-2 and TRBJ1-6 gives the whole variable domain GAGVSQSPSNKVTEKGKDVELRCDPISGHTALYWYRQSLGQGLEFLIYFQGNSAPDKSGLPSDRFSAERTGGSVSTLTIQRTQQEDSAVYLCASSLVGTYSYNSPLHFGNGTRLTVT.

V and J are TRBV12-3 or TRBV12-4 and TRBJ1-5, with D hard to call. The CDR3 loop spans 13 amino acids. V lost 5 bases, J lost 4 bases, and 9 bases lay in between. The chain's CDR3 is CASSPRGNQPQHF. CDR3 DNA sequence: TGTGCCAGCAGTCCTAGAGGGAATCAGCCCCAGCATTTT.

CDR3 nucleotides: TGTGCCAGCAGTGCAGGCGGGAGCGGCTATGGCTACACCTTC. This translates into CASSAGGSGYGYTF. The chain joins TRBV28 to TRBJ1-2; D remains ambiguous. Germline CDR1 and CDR2: MDHEN and SYDVKM. Trimming removed 5 bases from V and 4 bases from J, with 14 bases in between. CDR3 size: 14 residues.

The chain carries TRBV10-3 and TRBJ1-2; TRBD1 agrees at 8 bases. The germline CDR1 and CDR2 sequences are ENHRY and SYGVKD. The CDR3 sequence is 14 residues long. Unmatched junction bases numbered 13, after V lost 8 bases and J lost 8 bases. This chain's CDR3 is CAIAGGEEGYGYTF. The CDR3 DNA reads TGTGCCATCGCAGGGGGCGAAGAGGGTTACGGCTACACCTTC.

The V call is TRBV12-3 or TRBV12-4, the J call TRBJ2-2, with no clear D. Trimming shortened V by 2 bases and J by 7 bases, and 8 bases separated the two germline ends. The CDR3 is 13 residues long. CDR3 nucleotide sequence: TGTGCCAGCAGTTTATACACCATCGGGGAGCTGTTTTTT. Translating it yields CASSLYTIGELFF.

The V and J genes are TRBV2 and TRBJ2-7; 10 nucleotides match TRBD2. V lost 7 bases to trimming and J lost 6 bases; unmatched junction nucleotides: 3. The length of the CDR3 is 12 residues. CDR1 and CDR2 from the germline V gene are SNHLY and FYNNEI. For the CDR3, the DNA is TGTGCCAGCACTAGCGGGAGTGCCGAGCAGTACTTC. Translated, it gives CASTSGSAEQYF.

DNA for the CDR3: TGCAGCGTGTCCGGGACAGGGGCCTACGAGCAGTACTTC. Residues: CSVSGTGAYEQYF. The chain is built from TRBV29-1 and TRBJ2-7; TRBD1 matches 10 bases. V was pared by 6 bases and J by 2 bases, with 4 bases of the junction left unmatched. From germline, CDR1 is SQVTM and CDR2 ANQGSEA. The CDR3 is 13 amino acids.

This chain joins TRBV7-9 and TRBJ1-2; possible D gene TRBD1, 6 bases. Germline lookup yields CDR1 SEHNR and CDR2 FQNEAQ (reference sequence). With 5 bases removed from V and 0 bases from J, the gap between germline ends came to 16 bases. The CDR3 has 16 residues. The CDR3 DNA reads TGTGCCAGCAGCCAGGGGCGCGCAGGGGCTAACTATGGCTACACCTTC. Amino acid sequence: CASSQGRAGANYGYTF.

The table lists this clone with a count of one. This chain connects TRBV6-6 to TRBJ2-1; no definite D call. The CDR3 runs to 11 residues. Trimming left V 2 bases short and J 10 bases short, with 6 bases between. From germline, CDR1 is MNHNY and CDR2 SVGAGI (reference sequence). CDR3 DNA sequence: TGTGCCAGCAGTTACAACGGGGAGCAGTTCTTC. Translated: CASSYNGEQFF.

This clone was seen only once. This CDR3 reads CASSLGTGKGTQYF. The CDR3 DNA sequence: TGTGCCAGCAGTCTCGGGACAGGGAAAGGGACCCAGTACTTC. The chain employs TRBV27 and TRBJ2-5, with 9 positions matching TRBD1. The CDR3 is made up of 14 amino acids. With V trimmed by 5 bases and J by 7 bases, 8 bases remained unmatched. Germline values: CDR1 MNHEY, CDR2 SMNVEV (reference sequence).

The CDR3 reads CASSLCYWGQGKLYNEQFF. The CDR3 nucleotides are TGTGCCAGCAGTTTGTGCTATTGGGGACAGGGAAAATTATACAATGAGCAGTTCTTC. The chain carries TRBV28 and TRBJ2-1; 9 nucleotides line up with TRBD1. CDR3 length: 19 amino acids. J was trimmed by 4 bases and V by 3 bases; bases with no gene match: 16. Germline V lookup: CDR1 MDHEN, CDR2 SYDVKM.

V gene TRBV20-1 combines with J gene TRBJ2-1, with TRBD2 matching 8 bases. Trimming removed 3 bases from V and 3 bases from J; junction bases left unmatched: 4. Per the germline V gene, CDR1 is DFQATT and CDR2 is SNEGSKA (reference sequence). There are 14 residues in the CDR3. The CDR3 coding sequence is TGCAGTGCTAGTCGTAGCGGGGTCTACAATGAGCAGTTCTTC. Translation gives CSASRSGVYNEQFF.

This chain's CDR3 is CASRRSLDSPLHF. As DNA, the CDR3 is TGTGCCAGCAGACGGAGTCTGGATTCACCCCTCCACTTT. This sequence joins TRBV6-6 and TRBJ1-6; unclear D gene. The CDR3 contains 13 residues. CDR1 is MNHNY and CDR2 is SVGAGI in the germline V gene (reference sequence). Trimming took 6 bases from V and 8 from J, leaving 11 bases between them.

This rearrangement joins TRBV3-1 (or the pseudogene TRBV3-2) to TRBJ2-1; D gene ambiguous. V was cut by 1 base and J by 5 bases, with 12 bases left in between. Germline lookup yields CDR1 LGHDT and CDR2 YNNKEL (reference sequence). CDR3 length equals 15 residues. The CDR3 loop is CASSQGVGANNEQFF. The CDR3 DNA sequence: TGTGCCAGCAGCCAAGGGGTGGGCGCGAACAATGAGCAGTTCTTC.

The V gene is TRBV2, the J gene TRBJ2-7, with a weak D call TRBD1 (5 bases). Trimming cost V 7 bases and J 6 bases, with 10 bases left between them. This CDR3 comprises 11 residues. Germline V gene sequence: CDR1 SNHLY, CDR2 FYNNEI. CDR3 amino acids: CASKGFSEQYF. The CDR3 DNA reads TGTGCCAGCAAGGGGTTCAGCGAGCAGTACTTC.

The chain links TRBV5-6 to TRBJ1-4; 7 nucleotides align to TRBD1. The CDR3 has 14 amino acids. V lost 4 bases and J lost 7; bases outside the gene matches: 7. Germline CDR1 reads SGHDT; CDR2 reads YYEEEE. The CDR3 region is CASSREGAGEKLFF. The CDR3 DNA sequence: TGTGCCAGCAGCCGTGAGGGGGCGGGTGAAAAACTGTTTTTT.

The chain has TRBV7-2 and TRBJ2-3, with TRBD2 identical over 9 bases. CDR1 is SGHTA and CDR2 is FQGNSA in the germline V gene. This CDR3 region has 16 residues. Germline trimming cut 3 bases from V and 4 bases from J; bases unmatched to any gene: 8. The CDR3 DNA reads as TGTGCCAGCAGCTTGGCCGCGGGAGGGCTTGCAGATACGCAGTATTTT. Protein product: CASSLAAGGLADTQYF.

The chain joins TRBV5-4 to TRBJ1-2; 7 bases map to TRBD1. Trimming removed 5 bases from V and 4 bases from J; junction bases left unmatched: 8. Per germline, CDR1 SGHNT and CDR2 YYREEE (reference sequence). CDR3 size: 14 residues. The CDR3 DNA sequence: TGTGCCAGCAGTCAGACAGGGACTGCCTATGGCTACACCTTC. It codes for CASSQTGTAYGYTF.

V is TRBV19 and J is TRBJ2-2; 9 bases line up with TRBD2. This CDR3 spans 19 amino acids. The germline V gene has CDR1 LNHDA and CDR2 SQIVND (reference sequence). V lost 1 base to trimming and J lost 4 bases; unmatched junction nucleotides: 13. As DNA, the CDR3 is TGTGCCAGTAGTATAGGTTTTGCTAGCGGGGTGGATCGCACCGGGGAGCTGTTTTTT. Protein sequence: CASSIGFASGVDRTGELFF.

This chain joins TRBV4-1 and TRBJ2-2, with 11 nucleotides matching TRBD2. The trim removed 0 bases at V and 3 bases at J, leaving 6 bases unmatched. The CDR3 is 18 residues long. Per the germline V gene, CDR1 is MGHRA and CDR2 is YSYEKL. CDR3 bases: TGCGCCAGCAGCCAAGAGGGGACTAGCGGCCATGACACCGGGGAGCTGTTTTTT. It is translated as CASSQEGTSGHDTGELFF.